Listed below are T cell receptor beta chains from one sample, sequenced in a study of T cell responses to AZD1222 COVID-19 vaccine. Sequencing was performed with immunoSEQ multiplex PCR; in TCRdb, only in-frame clones are kept and a portion is missing. The sample has about 80,000 clones; approximately 85% are singletons. This specimen was peripheral blood, taken 28 days after the second AZD1222 dose. The receptors were gathered from an adult who received the AZD1222 COVID-19 vaccine. Each CDR3 is given with its conserved first and last residue. The order of the fields is J gene, V gene, CDR3 protein.

TRBJ2-2 | TRBV9 | CASSASLTGELFF
TRBJ1-5 | TRBV4-1 | CASSQDRGYQPQHF
TRBJ1-1 | TRBV6-6 | CASREYTEAFF
TRBJ2-3 | TRBV19 | CASKLAGDTDTQYF
TRBJ2-1 | TRBV7-6 | CASSPYPRQGGNEQFF
TRBJ1-2 | TRBV5-4 | CASSQAGTAGYGYTF
TRBJ2-1 | TRBV5-6 | CASSLNNEQFF
TRBJ2-5 | TRBV27 | CASKPSQGRTQYF
TRBJ1-5 | TRBV19 | CASSIASYSNQPQHF
TRBJ2-7 | TRBV7-3 | CASSPRGGNAVYEQYF
TRBJ1-5 | TRBV19 | CATNRDIHQPQHF
TRBJ1-2 | TRBV28 | CASSPRIKGVNYGYTF
TRBJ2-1 | TRBV12-3/TRBV12-4 | CASSFPDNEQFF
TRBJ1-1 | TRBV9 | CASSPRRGHGEAFF
TRBJ2-3 | TRBV11-1 | CASSWGVRSTDTQYF
TRBJ1-2 | TRBV15 | CATSRDLGRSYGYTF
TRBJ2-3 | TRBV7-3 | CASSLTHSTDTQYF
TRBJ1-2 | TRBV7-9 | CASSSPNSFNYGYTF
TRBJ2-2 | TRBV4-2 | CASSQVTWGSVTGELFF
TRBJ2-7 | TRBV13 | CASSFSGGVRGEQYF
TRBJ2-1 | TRBV6-1 | CASSEGPEQFF
TRBJ2-2 | TRBV6-6 | CASRPGHYTGELFF
TRBJ2-1 | TRBV19 | CASSPLAGTKYNEQFF
TRBJ2-5 | TRBV6-5 | CASGTGTRETQYF
TRBJ2-1 | TRBV3-1/TRBV3-2 | CASSQVKLLAGMGSEQFF
TRBJ2-5 | TRBV6-5 | CASSYGETQYF
TRBJ1-4 | TRBV5-1 | CASSPGQGSLKLFF
TRBJ2-7 | TRBV14 | CASSPRAGGAFEQYF
TRBJ2-3 | TRBV19 | CASSIAGAGASTDTQYF
TRBJ1-4 | TRBV19 | CASTSTGGSTNEKLFF
TRBJ1-6 | TRBV21-1 | CASSKEGTGASPLHF
TRBJ1-5 | TRBV10-3 | CAISGTGAVEPQHF
TRBJ2-2 | TRBV10-1 | CASSEDHNTGELFF
TRBJ1-4 | TRBV7-9 | CASSLLRVLTATNEKLFF
TRBJ2-1 | TRBV3-1/TRBV3-2 | CASSQPGSLNEQFF
TRBJ2-2 | TRBV11-3 | CASSLDTGPNTGELFF
TRBJ2-3 | TRBV6-5 | CASSPGQDSDTQYF
TRBJ1-2 | TRBV5-1 | CASSPRREGGYTF
TRBJ2-3 | TRBV23-1 | CASSQSRRITDTQYF
TRBJ1-5 | TRBV2 | CASSFDRSGHSNQPQHF
TRBJ1-6 | TRBV7-9 | CASSSTGLGINSPLHF
TRBJ2-7 | TRBV5-5 | CASSLRGTGGLSYEQYF
TRBJ2-4 | TRBV20-1 | CSGGRRNIQYF
TRBJ2-3 | TRBV5-8 | CASSLERGGLESTDTQYF
TRBJ2-1 | TRBV12-2 | CASRSAMSSYNEQFF
TRBJ2-5 | TRBV28 | CASRPTTKETQYF
TRBJ1-2 | TRBV6-5 | CASSSSRLYYGYTF
TRBJ2-7 | TRBV9 | CASSLGLAETYEQYF
TRBJ1-4 | TRBV25-1 | CASSEQGGLVEKLFF